The 5 T cell receptor beta chains below were found in one sample sequenced in a study of blood T cell repertoires in COVID-19 (dated by TCRdb to the early 2020s). Libraries came from the immunoSEQ multiplex PCR assay. Entries here come from immuneACCESS through TCRdb and include only in-frame sequences with V and J called. Some clones fail to appear in such tables; in the studies checked, an unresolved V gene covers under half of the shortfall, and the cause of the remainder is unknown. Here the sample has 200,000 to 250,000 clones; around 83% occur a single time. The ten biggest clones cover just under 7.5% of the sample. Sequencing was carried out using peripheral blood. Receptors were obtained from a woman aged 45-65 years with acute or convalescent COVID-19.

The V and J genes are TRBV18 and TRBJ1-4; TRBD1 is a possible D gene (5 bases). This CDR3 comprises 15 residues. Germline CDR1 and CDR2: KGHSH and LQKENI. V shed 4 bases and J shed 5 bases, with 14 bases lying between them. Written as DNA, the CDR3 is TGTGCCAGCTCACTGAACACAGGCCGAAATGAAAAACTGTTTTTT. This sequence encodes CASSLNTGRNEKLFF.

The genes are TRBV28 and TRBJ2-1, with D possibly being TRBD2 (6 bases). The germline V and J ends were trimmed by 5 bases and 15 bases, with 17 bases remaining between them. The germline V gene encodes CDR1 MDHEN and CDR2 SYDVKM. The CDR3 runs to 12 residues. This chain's CDR3 is CASSIGGGLGFF. Written as DNA, the CDR3 is TGTGCCAGCAGTATCGGGGGAGGCCTTGGGTTCTTC.

This chain connects TRBV28 to TRBJ2-3, with 7 bases that match TRBD2. V trimming: 6 bases; J trimming: 5 bases; junction bases outside the gene matches: 14. This CDR3 has 16 residues. Germline-derived CDR1 and CDR2 are MDHEN and SYDVKM. The CDR3 nucleotides are TGTGCCAGCAGCCGCGTCCGGGGGGATGTTGGAGATACGCAGTATTTT. Translation: CASSRVRGDVGDTQYF.

The CDR3 bases are TGTGCCAGCAGCCAAGGACTCCTCTCCTACTACGAGCAGTACTTC. This encodes CASSQGLLSYYEQYF. The chain recombines TRBV3-1 (or the pseudogene TRBV3-2) with TRBJ2-7; D uncertain. Trimming took off 1 base at V and 3 bases at J, with 13 bases between the two ends. Germline loops: CDR1 LGHDT, CDR2 YNNKEL (reference sequence). This CDR3 region has 15 residues.

The CDR3 sequence: CASSLGGAWNSPLHF. CDR3 DNA: TGTGCCAGCAGTTTAGGGGGGGCTTGGAATTCACCCCTCCACTTT. The chain is built from TRBV27 and TRBJ1-6, with TRBD1 as a possible D gene (6 bases). Germline CDR1 MNHEY, CDR2 SMNVEV (reference sequence). Trimming removed 2 bases at V and 7 bases at J, with 12 bases between. There are 15 residues in the CDR3.